This T cell receptor beta chain was sequenced during a study of cytomegalovirus exposure and HLA in healthy donors. The PCR employed 60 Vbeta primers together with 13 Jbeta primers. Measured with immunoSEQ multiplex PCR; TCRdb has only the in-frame clones, and not every one. The data show roughly 170,000 clones, approximately 77% seen once. Despite likely unrecorded immune exposures, the donors were nominally healthy at the time of sampling. Germline-derived CDR1 and CDR2 are SGHTA and FQGNSA. V lost 3 bases and J 8 bases, leaving 19 bases between the germline ends. This CDR3 has 15 amino acids. Study findings and constraints: The authors enumerated 150 to 200 TCR beta chains as linked to cytomegalovirus. Prediction of most subjects' HLA-A and HLA-B alleles by TCR beta sequences was reportedly accurate.

Note on this clone: What it recognizes is unknown.

This receptor was taken from a female donor in good health and CMV-seronegative. The gene calls are TRBV7-2 and TRBJ1-1, with D perhaps matching TRBD1 (5 bases). Specimen: PBMCs. Here the CDR3 reads CASSLVGGGLQEAFF. The CDR3 region has the DNA TGTGCCAGCAGCTTGGTGGGGGGAGGCCTGCAAGAAGCTTTCTTT.